This entry concerns a single T cell receptor (beta chain). Its target is unknown. This sample stems from a study of T cells after yellow fever vaccination. General study points: Subsequent to the booster, the majority of primary-vaccination clones reappeared (96% CD4, 85% to 90% CD8). Abundant clonotypes from the bulk population could get into FACS-sorted repertoires as contaminants.

From the 5' RACE reads, TCRdb called clonotypes with MiXCR, one entry per CDR3 protein. This table holds some 670,000 distinct CDR3 sequences, about 12% found once. Between the trimmed V and J ends, which lost 6 bases and 2 bases, there was a span of 27 bases. The CDR3 is 19 amino acids. Germline CDR1 is MNHNS and CDR2 is SASEGT. This TCR came from a man aged 25 to 45 who received the YFV17D yellow fever vaccine. The source material was PBMCs, sampled on the day of the yellow fever booster vaccination. The V and J genes are TRBV6-1 and TRBJ2-3; a weak D match, TRBD2 (6 bases). In DNA, the CDR3 is TGTGCCAGCAGCTGGCGCCCCATTGGGGATAGCGGCTACACAGATACGCAGTATTTT. This codes for CASSWRPIGDSGYTDTQYF.